The source of this T cell receptor (beta chain) is a study of Tregs in tolerant kidney transplant recipients. The study's findings and limits: Expanding Tregs on activated donor B cells appeared to best identify donor-specific TCRbeta clones.

Using immunoSEQ multiplex PCR, the repertoire was profiled, and TCRdb retains in-frame clones only, with some absent. The table lists about 240,000 clones, more than 65% of them singletons, with approximately 0.69% in the top ten. This clone was detected a few times. Antigen specificity is unknown. The CDR3 extends over 16 amino acids. J lost 2 bases, V lost 4 bases, and 7 bases had no gene match. Germline-derived CDR1 and CDR2 are SGHRS and YFSETQ. CD4+CD25+CD127- Tregs, CD4+CD25- non-Tregs, CD4 and CD8 cells were sorted. Sequencing used CD4+ T cells from blood. The chain employs TRBV5-1 and TRBJ1-4; TRBD1 aligns across 8 bases. The TCR comes from a human donor in good health. DNA for the CDR3: TGCGCCAGCAGCGGACAGGGTGGCGGCACTAATGAAAAACTGTTTTTT. Translating it yields CASSGQGGGTNEKLFF. The full variable domain, with the rest looked up from reference TRBV5-1 and TRBJ1-4, is KAGVTQTPRYLIKTRGQQVTLSCSPISGHRSVSWYQQTPGQGLQFLFEYFSETQRNKGNFPGRFSGRQFSNSRSEMNVSTLELGDSALYLCASSGQGGGTNEKLFFGSGTQLSVL.